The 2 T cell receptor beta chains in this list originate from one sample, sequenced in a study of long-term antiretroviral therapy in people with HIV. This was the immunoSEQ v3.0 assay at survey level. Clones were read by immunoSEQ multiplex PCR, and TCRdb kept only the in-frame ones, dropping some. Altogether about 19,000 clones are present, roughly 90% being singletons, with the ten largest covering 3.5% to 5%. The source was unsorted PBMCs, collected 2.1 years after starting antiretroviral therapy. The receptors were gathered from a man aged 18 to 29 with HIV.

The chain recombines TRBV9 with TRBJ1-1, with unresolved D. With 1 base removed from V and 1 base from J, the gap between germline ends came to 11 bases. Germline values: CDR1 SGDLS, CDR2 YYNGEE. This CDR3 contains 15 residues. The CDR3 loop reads CASSVSPNWNTEAFF. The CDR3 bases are TGTGCCAGCAGCGTATCCCCAAATTGGAACACTGAAGCTTTCTTT.

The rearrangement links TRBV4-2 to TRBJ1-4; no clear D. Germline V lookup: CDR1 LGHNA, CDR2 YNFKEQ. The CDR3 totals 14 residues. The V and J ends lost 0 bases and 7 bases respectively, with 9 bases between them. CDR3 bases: TGTGCCAGCAGCCAAGAAGAAAGGGCTGAAAAACTGTTTTTT. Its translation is CASSQEERAEKLFF.